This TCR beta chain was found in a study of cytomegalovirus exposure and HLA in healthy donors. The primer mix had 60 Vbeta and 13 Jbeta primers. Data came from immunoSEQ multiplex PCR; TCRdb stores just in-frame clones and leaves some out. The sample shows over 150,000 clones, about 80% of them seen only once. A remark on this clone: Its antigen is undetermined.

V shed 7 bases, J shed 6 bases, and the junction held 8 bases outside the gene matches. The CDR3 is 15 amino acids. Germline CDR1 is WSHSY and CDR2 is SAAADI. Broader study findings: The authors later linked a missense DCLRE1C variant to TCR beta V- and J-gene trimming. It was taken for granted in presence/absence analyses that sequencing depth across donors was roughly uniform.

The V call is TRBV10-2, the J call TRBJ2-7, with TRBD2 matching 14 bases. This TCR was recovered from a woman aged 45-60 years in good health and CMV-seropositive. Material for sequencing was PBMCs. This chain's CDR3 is CASKLGLAGVSEQYF. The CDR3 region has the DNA TGCGCCAGCAAATTGGGACTAGCGGGAGTATCCGAGCAGTACTTC.